The 3 T cell receptor beta chains reported below all come from one sample, sequenced in a study of blood T cell repertoires in COVID-19. Profiling relied on immunoSEQ multiplex PCR, and the TCRdb table lists in-frame clones only, not all of them. The data contain roughly 300,000 clones, more than 85% of them singletons. Sequencing input: PBMCs or T cells enriched from blood (not recorded which). The receptors stem from a woman aged 30 to 39 who had recovered from COVID-19.

The genes are TRBV11-2 and TRBJ2-7, with TRBD1 as a possible D gene (6 bases). The germline V and J ends were trimmed by 5 bases and 2 bases, with 13 bases remaining between them. This CDR3 is 14 amino acids long. CDR1 is SGHAT and CDR2 is FQNNGV in the germline V gene. The DNA for the CDR3 is TGTGCCAGCAGCCGTACAGGGTACACCTACGAGCAGTACTTC. Translating gives CASSRTGYTYEQYF.

The J gene is TRBJ2-3, the V gene TRBV11-3, with D tentatively TRBD2 (6 bases). The CDR3 length is 19 residues. Germline CDR1 SGHNT, CDR2 YENEEA. V was clipped by 1 base and J by 10 bases, with 30 bases between them. The CDR3 is CASSLGRGAPGSHRYAQYF. The CDR3 region has the DNA TGTGCCAGCAGCTTAGGGCGCGGGGCCCCAGGCTCACACAGATACGCGCAGTATTTT. Variable domain in full (rest from reference TRBV11-3 and TRBJ2-3): EAGVVQSPRYKIIEKKQPVAFWCNPISGHNTLYWYLQNLGQGPELLIRYENEEAVDDSQLPKDRFSAERLKGVDSTLKIQPAELGDSAVYLCASSLGRGAPGSHRYAQYFGPGTRLTVL.

V usage is TRBV7-9 and J usage is TRBJ2-1, with 13 nucleotides matching TRBD2. The CDR3 contains 15 residues. The junction had 6 bases not matched to a gene; V was cut back by 5 bases and J by 8 bases. The V gene's germline CDR1 is SEHNR and CDR2 FQNEAQ (reference sequence). This chain's CDR3 is CASSHRTSGSYEQFF. CDR3 DNA sequence: TGTGCCAGCAGCCACCGGACTAGCGGGAGTTATGAGCAGTTCTTC.